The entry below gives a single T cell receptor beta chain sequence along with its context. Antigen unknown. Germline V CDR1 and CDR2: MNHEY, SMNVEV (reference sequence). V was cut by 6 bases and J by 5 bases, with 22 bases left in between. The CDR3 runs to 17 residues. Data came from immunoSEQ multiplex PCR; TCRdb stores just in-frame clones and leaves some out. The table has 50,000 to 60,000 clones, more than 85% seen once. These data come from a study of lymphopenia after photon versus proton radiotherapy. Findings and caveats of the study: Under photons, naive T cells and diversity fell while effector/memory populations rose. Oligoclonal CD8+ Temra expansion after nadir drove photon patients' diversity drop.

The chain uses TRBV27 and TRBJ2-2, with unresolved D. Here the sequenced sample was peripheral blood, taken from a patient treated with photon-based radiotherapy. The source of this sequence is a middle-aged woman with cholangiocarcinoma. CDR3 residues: CASRHYGRQASTGELFF. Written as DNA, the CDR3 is TGTGCCAGCAGACATTACGGTCGGCAGGCGAGTACCGGGGAGCTGTTTTTT.